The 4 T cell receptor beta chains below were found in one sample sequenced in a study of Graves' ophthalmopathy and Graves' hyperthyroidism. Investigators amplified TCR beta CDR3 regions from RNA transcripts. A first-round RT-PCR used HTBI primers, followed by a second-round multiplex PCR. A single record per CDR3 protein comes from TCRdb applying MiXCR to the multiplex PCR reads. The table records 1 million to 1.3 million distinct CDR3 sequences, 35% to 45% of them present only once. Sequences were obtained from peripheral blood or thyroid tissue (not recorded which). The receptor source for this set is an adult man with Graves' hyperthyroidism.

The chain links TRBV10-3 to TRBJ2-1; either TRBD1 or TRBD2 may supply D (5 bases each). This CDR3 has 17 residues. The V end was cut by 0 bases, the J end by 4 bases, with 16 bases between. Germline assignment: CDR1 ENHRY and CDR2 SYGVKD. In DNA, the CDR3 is TGTGCCATCAGTGAGTCGACTGCCCGGGGCGCATACAATGAGCAGTTCTTC. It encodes CAISESTARGAYNEQFF.

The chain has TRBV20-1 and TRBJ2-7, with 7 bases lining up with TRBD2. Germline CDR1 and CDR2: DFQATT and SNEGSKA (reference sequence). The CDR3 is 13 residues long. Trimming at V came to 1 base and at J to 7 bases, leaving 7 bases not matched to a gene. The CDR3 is CSARGLAPWEQYF. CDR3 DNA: TGCAGTGCTAGAGGACTAGCCCCCTGGGAGCAGTACTTC.

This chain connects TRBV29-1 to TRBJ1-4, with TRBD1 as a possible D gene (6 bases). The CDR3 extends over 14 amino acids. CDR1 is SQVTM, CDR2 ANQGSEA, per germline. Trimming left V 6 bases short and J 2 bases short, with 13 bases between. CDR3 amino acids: CSVVGRGTNEKLFF. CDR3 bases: TGCAGCGTAGTTGGAAGGGGGACTAATGAAAAACTGTTTTTT.

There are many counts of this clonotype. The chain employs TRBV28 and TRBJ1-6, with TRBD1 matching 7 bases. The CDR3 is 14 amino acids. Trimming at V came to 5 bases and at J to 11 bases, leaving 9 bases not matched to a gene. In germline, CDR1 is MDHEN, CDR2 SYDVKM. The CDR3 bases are TGTGCCAGCAGTCCCCCCAGGACAGGACCACCCCTCCACTTT. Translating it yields CASSPPRTGPPLHF.